This entry lists 28 T cell receptor beta chains sequenced from one sample in a study of blood T cell repertoires in COVID-19. TCRdb's table, derived via immunoSEQ multiplex PCR, lists solely in-frame clones and lacks some. The sample yields approximately 190,000 clones, 80% to 90% seen once. The sequenced sample consisted of peripheral blood. The origin of the receptors is a human donor in a cohort sampled during active COVID-19.

This chain links TRBV18 with TRBJ1-1; D is perhaps TRBD1 (5 bases). V dropped 2 bases and J dropped 5 bases, with 18 bases sitting between them. Germline assignment: CDR1 KGHSH and CDR2 LQKENI. This CDR3 region has 16 residues. The CDR3 nucleotides read TGTGCCAGCTCACCAGCCCTCGCGGGGGTGGGAACTGAAGCTTTCTTT. This gives the protein CASSPALAGVGTEAFF.

J is TRBJ2-1 and V is TRBV4-1; perhaps TRBD2 as D (6 bases). This CDR3 contains 15 residues. CDR1 MGHRA and CDR2 YSYEKL come from the germline V gene. V shed 1 base and J shed 8 bases, with 15 bases lying between them. The CDR3 bases are TGCGCCAGCAGCCAAGGGAATAGCGGACTGGATGAGCAGTTCTTC. Translation: CASSQGNSGLDEQFF.

This clone was seen ten or more times. The chain has TRBV11-2 and TRBJ2-3; 9 nucleotides align to TRBD2. CDR3 size: 17 residues. The germline V gene has CDR1 SGHAT and CDR2 FQNNGV. The V segment lost 1 base and the J segment 4 bases; nucleotides outside the gene matches: 9. The CDR3 DNA reads TGTGCCAGCAGCTTAGGCCTCTCGCGGGGGGGGTCAGATACGCAGTATTTT. Its translation is CASSLGLSRGGSDTQYF.

The V call is TRBV28, the J call TRBJ2-7; TRBD2 matches 7 bases. CDR1 and CDR2 from the germline V gene are MDHEN and SYDVKM. J was trimmed by 2 bases and V by 1 base; bases with no gene match: 5. The CDR3 consists of 15 residues. CDR3 amino acids: CASSLFPSGPYEQYF. The CDR3 nucleotides are TGTGCCAGCAGTTTATTTCCTAGCGGCCCCTACGAGCAGTACTTC.

Here the CDR3 reads CASKQGGSGTYNEQFF. DNA for the CDR3: TGTGCCAGCAAGCAAGGGGGTAGCGGGACCTACAATGAGCAGTTCTTC. The chain carries TRBV5-4 and TRBJ2-1, with 8 nucleotides matching TRBD2. The CDR3 covers 16 residues. The germline CDR1 and CDR2 sequences are SGHNT and YYREEE (reference sequence). V gave up 6 bases and J gave up 2 bases; unmatched junction bases: 10.

This chain connects TRBV6-1 to TRBJ1-2; D may be TRBD1 (6 bases). The V end was cut by 7 bases, the J end by 2 bases, with 11 bases between. This CDR3 has 13 residues. Germline lookup yields CDR1 MNHNS and CDR2 SASEGT. The CDR3 sequence: CASTPGQNYGYTF. In nucleotides, the CDR3 is TGTGCCAGCACTCCAGGACAGAACTATGGCTACACCTTC.

The rearrangement links TRBV2 to TRBJ2-2; 12 bases fit TRBD1. Germline CDR1 and CDR2: SNHLY and FYNNEI. There are 17 residues in the CDR3. V shed 6 bases, J shed 7 bases, and the junction held 12 bases outside the gene matches. The CDR3 nucleotides read TGTGCCAGCAGAAAGAGACCGGGACAGGGGGCGATCGGGGAGCTGTTTTTT. This translates into CASRKRPGQGAIGELFF.

This chain links TRBV5-5 with TRBJ1-5, with D unclear. This CDR3 contains 13 residues. CDR1 is SGHKS, CDR2 YYEKEE, per germline (reference sequence). V lost 4 bases, J lost 6 bases, and 11 bases lay in between. CDR3 in amino acids: CASSRQGTQPQHF. The CDR3 DNA follows: TGTGCCAGCAGCAGACAAGGTACTCAGCCCCAGCATTTT.

This chain connects TRBV19 to TRBJ2-6; 10 bases align to TRBD1. CDR1 is LNHDA and CDR2 is SQIVND in the germline V gene (reference sequence). CDR3 length equals 18 residues. The J segment lost 0 bases and the V segment lost 7 bases, leaving 9 bases of the junction unmatched. CDR3 sequence reads: CASTVWTGGLSGANVLTF. CDR3 in DNA: TGTGCCAGTACCGTATGGACAGGGGGGCTCTCTGGGGCCAACGTCCTGACTTTC. Filled out from reference TRBV19 and TRBJ2-6, the complete variable domain reads DGGITQSPKYLFRKEGQNVTLSCEQNLNHDAMYWYRQDPGQGLRLIYYSQIVNDFQKGDIAEGYSVSREKKESFPLTVTSAQKNPTAFYLCASTVWTGGLSGANVLTFGAGSRLTVL.

This chain joins TRBV3-1 (or the pseudogene TRBV3-2) and TRBJ2-2, with D tentatively TRBD1 (5 bases). The CDR3 runs 16 residues. Trimming removed 3 bases from V and 5 bases from J, with 16 bases in between. Germline V CDR1 and CDR2: LGHDT, YNNKEL (reference sequence). CDR3: CASSHPGSLRTGELFF. The CDR3 DNA is TGTGCCAGCAGCCACCCAGGGTCCCTTAGAACCGGGGAGCTGTTTTTT.

This chain connects TRBV3-1 (or the pseudogene TRBV3-2) to TRBJ2-2; possibly TRBD1 for D (6 bases). This CDR3 contains 16 residues. CDR1 is LGHDT, CDR2 YNNKEL, per germline (reference sequence). The V gene lost 1 base and the J gene lost 6 bases, with 15 bases spanning the gap. DNA of the CDR3: TGTGCCAGCAGCCAAGGGAATCTCAGGGGCGCCGGGGAGCTGTTTTTT. This sequence encodes CASSQGNLRGAGELFF.

The rearrangement uses TRBV19 and TRBJ1-4; TRBD1 matches 8 bases. The CDR3 sequence is 12 residues long. The V and J ends lost 8 bases and 8 bases, in that order; junction bases with no gene match: 4. Germline V gives CDR1 LNHDA, CDR2 SQIVND (reference sequence). CDR3 residues: CASGQGREKLFF. Written as DNA, the CDR3 is TGTGCCAGTGGACAGGGACGGGAAAAACTGTTTTTT. The whole variable domain, remainder taken from reference TRBV19 and TRBJ1-4, is DGGITQSPKYLFRKEGQNVTLSCEQNLNHDAMYWYRQDPGQGLRLIYYSQIVNDFQKGDIAEGYSVSREKKESFPLTVTSAQKNPTAFYLCASGQGREKLFFGSGTQLSVL.

The rearrangement joins TRBV5-5 to TRBJ2-7; D is uncertain. Germline assignment: CDR1 SGHKS and CDR2 YYEKEE (reference sequence). V was trimmed by 1 base and J by 3 bases, leaving 5 bases between them. This CDR3 comprises 12 residues. The CDR3 sequence: CASSLPGYEQYV. CDR3 coding DNA: TGTGCCAGCAGCTTGCCGGGCTACGAGCAGTACGTC.

V is TRBV28 and J is TRBJ1-5; D perhaps matches TRBD1 (6 bases). With 6 bases removed from V and 5 bases from J, the gap between germline ends came to 8 bases. Germline values: CDR1 MDHEN, CDR2 SYDVKM. This CDR3 has 12 residues. CDR3: CASSAGDQPQHF. Written as DNA, the CDR3 is TGTGCCAGCAGCGCAGGGGATCAGCCCCAGCATTTT.

The chain carries TRBV7-2 and TRBJ2-5; D is perhaps TRBD2 (5 bases). Trimming removed 5 bases from V and 5 bases from J, with 9 bases in between. Per germline, CDR1 SGHTA and CDR2 FQGNSA. CDR3 length equals 12 residues. Here the CDR3 reads CASSLRVETQYF. The CDR3 nucleotides read TGTGCCAGCAGCCTGCGGGTCGAGACCCAGTACTTC.

The V call is TRBV19, the J call TRBJ2-1; D gene unclear. The CDR3 spans 14 residues. Germline V gene sequence: CDR1 LNHDA, CDR2 SQIVND (reference sequence). V shed 10 bases and J shed 0 bases, with 13 bases lying between them. Here the CDR3 DNA reads TGTGCCACCGCCCCAGGTGCCTCCTACAATGAGCAGTTCTTC. This gives the protein CATAPGASYNEQFF.

V and J are TRBV18 and TRBJ1-3; D may be TRBD1 (5 bases). Germline CDR1 KGHSH, CDR2 LQKENI. Trimming shortened V by 2 bases and J by 0 bases, and 11 bases separated the two germline ends. The CDR3 runs to 16 residues. For the CDR3, the DNA is TGTGCCAGCTCACCAAGTAGACAGAGCTCTGGAAACACCATATATTTT. This gives the protein CASSPSRQSSGNTIYF.

This chain links TRBV2 with TRBJ1-2; D not resolved. V was shortened by 7 bases and J by 7 bases, with 10 bases between the two germline ends. The CDR3 is made up of 11 amino acids. In germline, CDR1 is SNHLY, CDR2 FYNNEI. CDR3 residues: CASKPEGGYTF. The CDR3 DNA is TGTGCCAGCAAGCCGGAGGGTGGCTACACCTTC. Using reference TRBV2 and TRBJ1-2 for the parts outside the CDR3, the full variable domain is EPEVTQTPSHQVTQMGQEVILRCVPISNHLYFYWYRQILGQKVEFLVSFYNNEISEKSEIFDDQFSVERPDGSNFTLKIRSTKLEDSAMYFCASKPEGGYTFGSGTRLTVV.

The rearrangement links TRBV10-3 to TRBJ2-1, with TRBD1 matching over 8 bases. The CDR3 runs 15 residues. Looked up from germline, CDR1 is ENHRY and CDR2 is SYGVKD. J was trimmed by 1 base and V by 10 bases; bases with no gene match: 9. The CDR3 region has the DNA TGTGCCAACCGGACAGGGAATTTATCCTACAATGAGCAGTTCTTC. The encoded protein is CANRTGNLSYNEQFF.

The rearrangement joins TRBV7-2 to TRBJ2-5; the match to TRBD1 covers 7 bases. The CDR3 contains 14 residues. From germline, CDR1 is SGHTA and CDR2 FQGNSA. V gave up 5 bases and J gave up 5 bases; unmatched junction bases: 8. The CDR3 region is CASSTRGLLETQYF. In DNA, the CDR3 is TGTGCCAGCAGCACCAGGGGGTTATTGGAGACCCAGTACTTC.

This clone appeared once. The chain joins TRBV6-4 to TRBJ2-3; possible D gene TRBD2, 5 bases. The V gene lost 5 bases and the J gene lost 4 bases, with 13 bases spanning the gap. This CDR3 is 14 amino acids long. Germline CDR1 reads MRHNA; CDR2 reads SNTAGT. The DNA for the CDR3 is TGTGCCAGCAGTATCGACTGGGGAGCAGATACGCAGTATTTT. Its translation: CASSIDWGADTQYF.

The chain is built from TRBV28 and TRBJ1-5, with TRBD1 identical over 7 bases. Trimming removed 4 bases from V and 5 bases from J; junction bases left unmatched: 11. The CDR3 totals 16 residues. In germline, CDR1 is MDHEN, CDR2 SYDVKM. The CDR3 region has the DNA TGTGCCAGCAGTTCTGCGTTTGACAGGGTGGATCAGCCCCAGCATTTT. Translating it yields CASSSAFDRVDQPQHF.

The rearrangement links TRBV7-2 to TRBJ2-7; TRBD1 matches at 8 bases. The junction had 2 bases not matched to a gene; V was cut back by 1 base and J by 3 bases. The germline V gene encodes CDR1 SGHTA and CDR2 FQGNSA. The CDR3 contains 14 residues. The CDR3 here is CASSLGTGRYEQYF. CDR3 nucleotides: TGTGCCAGCAGCTTAGGGACAGGGCGCTACGAGCAGTACTTC.

The V gene is TRBV7-9, the J gene TRBJ2-4; a possible D gene is TRBD2 (5 bases). Trimming pared 6 bases from V and 7 bases from J, leaving 10 bases between. The CDR3 totals 12 residues. Germline V CDR1 and CDR2: SEHNR, FQNEAQ (reference sequence). This CDR3 is CASRGSQNIQYF. Written as DNA, the CDR3 is TGTGCCAGCAGAGGGAGCCAGAACATTCAGTACTTC.

The chain couples TRBV2 to TRBJ2-1, with D maybe TRBD1 (5 bases). This CDR3 is 15 amino acids long. V was shortened by 6 bases and J by 7 bases, with 19 bases between the two germline ends. The germline V gene has CDR1 SNHLY and CDR2 FYNNEI. The CDR3 region has the DNA TGTGCCAGCAGGTATAGGGGCCTCAAGGATAATGAGCAGTTCTTC. Translation gives CASRYRGLKDNEQFF.

The rearrangement links TRBV27 to TRBJ2-2; D is undetermined. The CDR3 totals 14 residues. Between the trimmed V and J ends, which lost 8 bases and 4 bases, there was a span of 14 bases. Per the germline V gene, CDR1 is MNHEY and CDR2 is SMNVEV (reference sequence). The DNA of the CDR3 is TGTGCCAGCTCCTACCGATCGGGCACCGGGGAGCTGTTTTTT. It yields the protein CASSYRSGTGELFF.

Notes on this clone: Its ends do not fully match the called genes, so a read error is possible. The J gene is TRBJ1-4, the V gene TRBV7-9, with 9 positions matching TRBD1. The length of the CDR3 is 14 residues. Germline V gives CDR1 SEHNR, CDR2 FQNEAQ (reference sequence). The CDR3 nucleotides are TGTGCCAGCAGCTCACACCGGGACAGGGATACCTTATATTTT. This codes for CASSSHRDRDTLYF.

The chain is built from TRBV7-9 and TRBJ2-5, with 8 bases identical to TRBD2. V lost 5 bases, J lost 5 bases, and 16 bases stayed unmatched. This CDR3 has 17 residues. Germline loops: CDR1 SEHNR, CDR2 FQNEAQ (reference sequence). This CDR3 reads CASSDGLASFSWETQYF. The CDR3, as DNA: TGTGCCAGCAGCGATGGACTAGCCTCTTTTTCTTGGGAGACCCAGTACTTC.